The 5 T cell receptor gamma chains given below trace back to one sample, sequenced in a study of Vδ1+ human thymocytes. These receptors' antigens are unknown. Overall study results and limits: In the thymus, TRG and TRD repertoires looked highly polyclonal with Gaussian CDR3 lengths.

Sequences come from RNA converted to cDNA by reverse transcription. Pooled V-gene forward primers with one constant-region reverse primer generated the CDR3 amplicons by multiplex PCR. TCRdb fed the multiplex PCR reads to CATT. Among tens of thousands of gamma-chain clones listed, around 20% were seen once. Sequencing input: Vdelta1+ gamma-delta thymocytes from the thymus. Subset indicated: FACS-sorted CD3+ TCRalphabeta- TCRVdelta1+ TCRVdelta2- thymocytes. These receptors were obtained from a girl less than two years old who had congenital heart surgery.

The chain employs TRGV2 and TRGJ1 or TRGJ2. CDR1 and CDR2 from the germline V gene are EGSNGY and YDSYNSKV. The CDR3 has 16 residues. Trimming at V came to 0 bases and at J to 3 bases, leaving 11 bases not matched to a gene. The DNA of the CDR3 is TGTGCCACCTGGGACGGGCCTGCCCCCTTTTATTATAAGAAACTCTTT. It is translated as CATWDGPAPFYYKKLF.

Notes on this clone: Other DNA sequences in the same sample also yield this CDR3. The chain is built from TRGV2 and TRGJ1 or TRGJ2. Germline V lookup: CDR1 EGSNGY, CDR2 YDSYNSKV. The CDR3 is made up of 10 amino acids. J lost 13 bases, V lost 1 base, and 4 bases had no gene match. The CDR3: CATWDGEKLF. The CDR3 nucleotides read TGTGCCACCTGGGACGGCGAAAAACTCTTT.

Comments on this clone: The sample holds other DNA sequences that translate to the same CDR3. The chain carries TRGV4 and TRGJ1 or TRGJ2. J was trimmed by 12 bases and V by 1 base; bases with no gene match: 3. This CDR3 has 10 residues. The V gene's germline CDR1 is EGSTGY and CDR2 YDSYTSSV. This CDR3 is CATWDGPKLF. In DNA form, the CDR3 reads TGTGCCACCTGGGATGGACCGAAACTCTTT.

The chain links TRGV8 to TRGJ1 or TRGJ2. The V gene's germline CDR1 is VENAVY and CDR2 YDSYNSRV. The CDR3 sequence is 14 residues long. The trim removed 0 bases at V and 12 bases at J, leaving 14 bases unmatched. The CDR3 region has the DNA TGTGCCACCTGGGATAGGCGCAGGACGTCTGGGAAACTCTTT. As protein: CATWDRRRTSGKLF.

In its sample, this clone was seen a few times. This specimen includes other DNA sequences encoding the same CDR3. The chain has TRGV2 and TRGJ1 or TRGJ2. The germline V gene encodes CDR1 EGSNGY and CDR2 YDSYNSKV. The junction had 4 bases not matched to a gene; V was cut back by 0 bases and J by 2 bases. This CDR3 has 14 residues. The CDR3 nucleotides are TGTGCCACCTGGGACGGGGAAGATTATTATAAGAAACTCTTT. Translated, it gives CATWDGEDYYKKLF.